These 27 T cell receptor beta chains share one sample of origin, sequenced in a study of control samples from healthy donors and cancer patients. The table came from immunoSEQ multiplex PCR; TCRdb's copy has only in-frame clones and leaves some out. The data contain roughly 370,000 clones, 75% to 95% of them singletons. The sequencing sample was made of PBMCs. The receptors originated from a man in his forties or fifties with head and neck cancer.

The V gene is TRBV7-3, the J gene TRBJ1-5; D not resolved. The CDR3 has 16 residues. V dropped 2 bases and J dropped 6 bases, with 17 bases sitting between them. CDR1 and CDR2 (germline): SGHTA, FQGTGA. The CDR3, as DNA: TGTGCCAGCAGCTTAGGTACAGACATTTGGAGTCAGCCCCAGCATTTT. This encodes CASSLGTDIWSQPQHF.

The chain recombines TRBV9 with TRBJ1-5; 11 nucleotides match TRBD1. The CDR3 loop spans 16 amino acids. The trim removed 3 bases at V and 2 bases at J, leaving 4 bases unmatched. Germline CDR1 SGDLS, CDR2 YYNGEE. DNA of the CDR3: TGTGCCAGCAGCGCCGGGACAGGGGGAGGCAATCAGCCCCAGCATTTT. This encodes CASSAGTGGGNQPQHF.

This chain links TRBV2 with TRBJ1-2; no clear D. The V and J ends lost 8 bases and 0 bases respectively, with 16 bases between them. The germline gives CDR1 SNHLY, CDR2 FYNNEI. The CDR3 length is 15 residues. CDR3 nucleotides: TGTGCCAGCTCGCCCTCAGGTACCGCTAACTATGGCTACACCTTC. Its translation is CASSPSGTANYGYTF.

The rearrangement joins TRBV12-3 or TRBV12-4 to TRBJ1-5, with D tentatively TRBD1 (6 bases). The CDR3 consists of 13 residues. Trimming left V 6 bases short and J 1 base short, with 7 bases between. In nucleotides, the CDR3 is TGTGCCAGCAGCCAGGGGAGCAATCAGCCCCAGCATTTT. As protein: CASSQGSNQPQHF.

This clone was recorded once. This chain joins TRBV30 and TRBJ1-4; perhaps TRBD1 as D (5 bases). V was clipped by 3 bases and J by 1 base, with 6 bases between them. The CDR3 spans 13 residues. Germline V CDR1 and CDR2: GTSNPN, SVGIG (reference sequence). CDR3 sequence reads: CAWSQGTNEKLFF. CDR3 sequence (DNA): TGTGCCTGGAGCCAGGGAACTAATGAAAAACTGTTTTTT.

The chain uses TRBV30 and TRBJ1-5; 8 nucleotides match TRBD1. The CDR3 sequence is 13 residues long. Germline V gene lookup returns CDR1 GTSNPN and CDR2 SVGIG (reference sequence). V lost 6 bases, J lost 2 bases, and 3 bases stayed unmatched. The CDR3 sequence is CACGQGGNQPQHF. In DNA, the CDR3 is TGTGCCTGCGGACAGGGAGGCAATCAGCCCCAGCATTTT. Full variable domain (missing parts from reference TRBV30 and TRBJ1-5): SQTIHQWPATLVQPVGSPLSLECTVEGTSNPNLYWYRQAAGRGLQLLFYSVGIGQISSEVPQNLSASRPQDRQFILSSKKLLLSDSGFYLCACGQGGNQPQHFGDGTRLSIL.

The genes are TRBV6-5 and TRBJ1-1, with 7 nucleotides matching TRBD1. In germline, CDR1 is MNHEY, CDR2 SVGAGI. Trimming took 2 bases from V and 0 from J; bases not matched to a gene: 6. This CDR3 region has 16 residues. Written as DNA, the CDR3 is TGTGCCAGCAGTTACCTTCCTGGACAGGTGAACACTGAAGCTTTCTTT. Protein product: CASSYLPGQVNTEAFF.

This clone showed up just once. The rearrangement joins TRBV28 to TRBJ1-1; 7 bases fit TRBD1. J lost 1 base, V lost 2 bases, and 7 bases had no gene match. CDR3 length: 16 amino acids. Germline V gene data show CDR1 as MDHEN and CDR2 as SYDVKM. The CDR3: CASSLLEGARNTEAFF. CDR3 DNA: TGTGCCAGCAGTTTACTGGAGGGGGCTAGGAACACTGAAGCTTTCTTT.

The rearrangement links TRBV19 to TRBJ1-5; 7 nucleotides align to TRBD1. The CDR3 length is 12 residues. Trimming removed 7 bases from V and 7 bases from J; junction bases left unmatched: 4. The V gene's germline CDR1 is LNHDA and CDR2 SQIVND (reference sequence). The CDR3 nucleotides read TGTGCCAGTACCATGGGACAGCAGCCCCAGCATTTT. It translates to CASTMGQQPQHF.

A single count supports this clone. The sample has other DNA sequences that encode this CDR3 too. J is TRBJ2-1 and V is TRBV20-1, with D unclear. Trimming took off 0 bases at V and 10 bases at J, with 7 bases between the two ends. CDR3 length: 11 amino acids. CDR1 DFQATT and CDR2 SNEGSKA come from the germline V gene (reference sequence). The CDR3 DNA is TGCAGTGCTAGAGATTTGGGGGAGCAGTTCTTC. This translates into CSARDLGEQFF.

The chain couples TRBV9 to TRBJ2-6; possible D gene TRBD1, 6 bases. CDR3 length equals 17 residues. Germline-derived CDR1 and CDR2 are SGDLS and YYNGEE. V lost 3 bases, J lost 0 bases, and 13 bases lay in between. The DNA for the CDR3 is TGTGCCAGCAGCGCGTGGACAGTAGGCTCTGGGGCCAACGTCCTGACTTTC. Protein product: CASSAWTVGSGANVLTF.

The V call is TRBV15, the J call TRBJ1-1; 8 bases align to TRBD1. With 0 bases clipped from V and 11 bases from J, the junction kept 11 bases outside the gene matches. The CDR3 is made up of 15 amino acids. Germline lookup yields CDR1 LNHNV and CDR2 YYDKDF (reference sequence). This chain's CDR3 is CATSRDRGGQGRAFF. DNA of the CDR3: TGTGCCACCAGCAGAGATCGAGGTGGACAGGGTCGCGCTTTCTTT.

V usage is TRBV28 and J usage is TRBJ1-1, with D unclear. CDR1 is MDHEN and CDR2 is SYDVKM in the germline V gene. V was clipped by 3 bases and J by 2 bases, with 7 bases between them. The length of the CDR3 is 13 residues. As DNA, the CDR3 is TGTGCCAGCAGTTTGCACAGCAACACTGAAGCTTTCTTT. Its translation: CASSLHSNTEAFF.

V usage is TRBV7-9 and J usage is TRBJ2-7; D is unclear. This CDR3 comprises 15 residues. Trimming left V 1 base short and J 7 bases short, with 17 bases between. Germline V gene lookup returns CDR1 SEHNR and CDR2 FQNEAQ (reference sequence). CDR3 DNA: TGTGCCAGCAGCTTAGACTTCCAGCCTCTAAGGGAGCAGTACTTC. Its protein product is CASSLDFQPLREQYF.

V usage is TRBV2 and J usage is TRBJ2-2; 7 positions match TRBD1. The CDR3 runs 14 residues. Germline CDR1 SNHLY, CDR2 FYNNEI. J was trimmed by 0 bases and V by 11 bases; bases with no gene match: 6. The CDR3 DNA is TGTGCCGGACGGGACAGCGCGAACACCGGGGAGCTGTTTTTT. The encoded protein is CAGRDSANTGELFF.

The chain has TRBV18 and TRBJ1-1; D is unresolved. This CDR3 spans 13 amino acids. The ends were cut back, 4 bases at V and 3 bases at J, with 9 bases in the middle. From germline, CDR1 is KGHSH and CDR2 LQKENI. In DNA form, the CDR3 reads TGTGCCAGCTCACAGGGTGCGGACACTGAAGCTTTCTTT. This codes for CASSQGADTEAFF.

V usage is TRBV18 and J usage is TRBJ1-2; D might be TRBD1 (6 bases). Germline loops: CDR1 KGHSH, CDR2 LQKENI. V lost 8 bases and J lost 4, with 11 bases in between. The CDR3 covers 12 residues. CDR3 residues: CASADSTYGYTF. DNA for the CDR3: TGTGCCAGCGCGGACAGCACCTATGGCTACACCTTC.

The rearrangement uses TRBV10-1 and TRBJ1-2, with D possibly being TRBD1 (6 bases). The CDR3 totals 14 residues. The germline CDR1 and CDR2 sequences are WNHNN and SYGVQD (reference sequence). V lost 5 bases and J lost 2, with 12 bases in between. The DNA of the CDR3 is TGCGCCAGCAGTCCCACTACAGGGAACTATGGCTACACCTTC. It yields the protein CASSPTTGNYGYTF.

This clone was observed a single time. The rearrangement joins TRBV13 to TRBJ1-2; 7 nucleotides match TRBD1. CDR3 length: 19 residues. Germline V gene data show CDR1 as PRHDT and CDR2 as FYEKMQ (reference sequence). Germline trimming cut 0 bases from V and 4 bases from J; bases unmatched to any gene: 17. CDR3 residues: CASSLGLLTRDSELYGYTF. DNA of the CDR3: TGTGCCAGCAGCTTAGGCCTACTCACTCGGGACAGCGAACTCTATGGCTACACCTTC.

J is TRBJ2-2 and V is TRBV6-5; TRBD1 matches 7 bases. CDR3 size: 15 residues. With V trimmed by 8 bases and J by 2 bases, 8 bases remained unmatched. Germline loops: CDR1 MNHEY, CDR2 SVGAGI. The CDR3 loop reads CASGKQGLNTGELFF. The DNA for the CDR3 is TGTGCCAGCGGTAAACAGGGGCTCAACACCGGGGAGCTGTTTTTT.

The table lists this clone with a few counts. J is TRBJ1-5 and V is TRBV2; 10 bases match TRBD1. V dropped 5 bases and J dropped 4; count of bases not matched to a gene: 5. From germline, CDR1 is SNHLY and CDR2 FYNNEI. The CDR3 sequence is 15 residues long. The CDR3 protein is CASSRDRGQNQPQHF. The CDR3 DNA follows: TGTGCCAGCAGTCGAGACAGGGGGCAGAATCAGCCCCAGCATTTT.

The chain recombines TRBV3-1 (or the pseudogene TRBV3-2) with TRBJ1-2; possibly TRBD1 for D (6 bases). The CDR3 loop spans 14 amino acids. CDR1 and CDR2 (germline): LGHDT, YNNKEL (reference sequence). Trimming took off 1 base at V and 4 bases at J, with 10 bases between the two ends. CDR3 sequence (DNA): TGTGCCAGCAGCCAAGGGAGAGGGGGCTATGGCTACACCTTC. Encoded protein: CASSQGRGGYGYTF.

The chain joins TRBV6-4 to TRBJ1-1, with D maybe TRBD1 (5 bases). CDR3 length equals 13 residues. In germline, CDR1 is MRHNA, CDR2 SNTAGT. V was pared by 3 bases and J by 1 base, with 6 bases between. This chain's CDR3 is CASSEGPNTEAFF. The CDR3 nucleotides are TGTGCCAGCAGTGAGGGACCGAACACTGAAGCTTTCTTT.

The chain combines TRBV2 with TRBJ2-5, with D possibly being TRBD1 (6 bases). Per the germline V gene, CDR1 is SNHLY and CDR2 is FYNNEI. CDR3 size: 14 residues. V gave up 4 bases and J gave up 5 bases, with 14 bases separating them. Here the CDR3 DNA reads TGTGCCAGCAGTGGGGGACAATTCGAGGAGACCCAGTACTTC. Its translation: CASSGGQFEETQYF.

The chain recombines TRBV7-2 with TRBJ2-7; D remains unclear. V was pared by 5 bases and J by 0 bases, with 8 bases between. The CDR3 consists of 13 residues. Germline V gives CDR1 SGHTA, CDR2 FQGNSA. The CDR3 DNA follows: TGTGCCAGCAGCCTGAGAGTCTCCTACGAGCAGTACTTC. It specifies CASSLRVSYEQYF. The full variable domain, completed using reference TRBV7-2 and TRBJ2-7, is GAGVSQSPSNKVTEKGKDVELRCDPISGHTALYWYRQSLGQGLEFLIYFQGNSAPDKSGLPSDRFSAERTGGSVSTLTIQRTQQEDSAVYLCASSLRVSYEQYFGPGTRLTVT.

The chain employs TRBV7-2 and TRBJ2-6; the match to TRBD1 covers 10 bases. CDR1 is SGHTA and CDR2 is FQGNSA in the germline V gene. The junction had 13 bases not matched to a gene; V was cut back by 5 bases and J by 3 bases. The length of the CDR3 is 19 residues. Here the CDR3 DNA reads TGTGCCAGCAGCCTACCACCCGGGACAGGGGTGGGTGGGGCCAACGTCCTGACTTTC. It translates to CASSLPPGTGVGGANVLTF. Full variable domain (remainder filled in from reference TRBV7-2 and TRBJ2-6): GAGVSQSPSNKVTEKGKDVELRCDPISGHTALYWYRQSLGQGLEFLIYFQGNSAPDKSGLPSDRFSAERTGGSVSTLTIQRTQQEDSAVYLCASSLPPGTGVGGANVLTFGAGSRLTVL.

Only one count was recorded for this clone. Other DNA sequences in this sample translate to the same CDR3. V gene TRBV6-6 combines with J gene TRBJ2-1; D is uncertain. Germline V gene sequence: CDR1 MNHNY, CDR2 SVGAGI (reference sequence). This CDR3 has 11 residues. The V end was cut by 3 bases, the J end by 9 bases, with 6 bases between. CDR3 in amino acids: CASSYGPEQFF. CDR3 nucleotides: TGTGCCAGCAGTTATGGCCCTGAGCAGTTCTTC.